This T cell receptor (beta chain) is drawn from a study of T cell changes during pregnancy in multiple sclerosis (dated by TCRdb to about 2019). As for the study more broadly: Changes in the T cell repertoire over the course of pregnancy were examined in this study in women with multiple sclerosis.

The CDR3, cysteine through phenylalanine, is 12 amino acids long. Solely the CDR3 DNA is kept, with 36 bases framed from the first base. Ends trimmed: V by 8 bases, J by 5 bases; bases unmatched to a gene: 4. The CDR1 and CDR2 encoded by the germline V gene (reference sequence) are LNHNV and YYDKDF. The library was made by the immunoSEQ multiplex PCR assay. TCRdb carries this immuneACCESS record with in-frame sequences only. Its versions omit some clonotypes, under half of them owing to an unresolved V gene in the studies checked, with the rest unexplained. Here the sample has under 75,000 clones; approximately 93% occur a single time. Approximately 3.4% of the sample rests with the top ten. Notes on this clone: Its antigen remains undetermined. One base away there is no much larger clone; base qualities are not given.

Sequencing was performed on CD8+ T cells from peripheral blood mononuclear cells, taken in the second trimester of pregnancy. The chain couples TRBV15 to TRBJ2-3; TRBD2 aligns with 7 central bases. The sequence came from a female donor with multiple sclerosis, enrolled in a pregnancy study. The encoded CDR3 is CATAGVEDTQYF. The base sequence is TGTGCCACCGCGGGAGTGGAAGATACGCAGTATTTT.